This TCR beta chain appears in the sequencing data of a study of blood T cell repertoires in COVID-19. Study summary: Sites in the United States, Italy and Spain provided acute and convalescent COVID-19 samples. From T cells, B-cell-depleted T cells, or PBMCs came the material, which was cDNA or gDNA.

Sequencing used immunoSEQ multiplex PCR; TCRdb keeps in-frame clones, though not all of them. This table has over 150,000 clones, roughly 82% appearing once. Germline V gene lookup returns CDR1 MGHRA and CDR2 YSYEKL. The CDR3 totals 16 residues. V shed 4 bases and J shed 2 bases, with 15 bases lying between them. The clonotype originates from a human donor in a cohort sampled during active COVID-19. J is TRBJ1-3 and V is TRBV4-1; D is unresolved. Sequencing was done on a sample of peripheral blood. The CDR3 DNA reads as TGCGCCAGCAGCCTGGGGAAGAGGGTAACTGGAAACACCATATATTTT. Translated: CASSLGKRVTGNTIYF.